These 21 T cell receptor beta chains were all obtained from the same sample, sequenced in a study of T cell clonality in common variable immunodeficiency. Notes on the study in general: Reportedly, TCR beta sequences from common variable immunodeficiency showed fewer deletions and N-nucleotide insertions.

The antigens these receptors bind are not known. Assay used: immunoSEQ multiplex PCR; TCRdb lists only in-frame clones, some missing. Listed for the sample are around 25,000 clones, none seen a single time. The sequencing input was peripheral blood mononuclear cells. These receptors originate from a human donor with common variable immunodeficiency.

This clone was seen a few times. The CDR3 end lies 3 residues beyond the end of the read and is filled in from the germline J gene. The J gene is TRBJ2-2, the V gene TRBV10-2; 9 bases match TRBD1. The CDR3 has 13 residues. Looked up from germline, CDR1 is WSHSY and CDR2 is SAAADI. Losses at the gene ends were 7 bases for V and 8 bases for J; bases not matched to a gene: 5. The sequenced CDR3 bases are TGCGCCAGCATGGGGACAGGGTATGGGGAG. Translating gives CASMGTGYGE. The whole CDR3 is CASMGTGYGELFF.

This clone has just a few counts. The junction differs from germline at one of its ends, possibly a read error. The observed sequence ends 3 residues before the CDR3 terminus, with the missing tail filled in from the germline J gene. The rearrangement joins TRBV19 to TRBJ2-5, with 11 bases identical to TRBD2. The CDR3 consists of 16 residues. Germline loops: CDR1 LNHDA, CDR2 SQIVND (reference sequence). This chain's CDR3 is CTSSPGLAGLQETQYF. The covered CDR3 bases are TGTACCAGTAGTCCCGGACTAGCGGGTTTACAAGAGACC.

Note on this clone: From the germline J gene comes the end of the CDR3, since the read stops 3 residues before it. The chain joins TRBV6-1 to TRBJ2-7; D ambiguous. V was cut by 2 bases and J by 2 bases, with 10 bases left in between. This CDR3 contains 14 residues. CDR1 MNHNS and CDR2 SASEGT come from the germline V gene. The CDR3 sequence is CASSEYGFPYEQYF. Partial CDR3 DNA: TGTGCCAGCAGTGAATACGGGTTTCCCTACGAG.

A few counts support this clone. The read comes to an end 3 residues before the CDR3 does, leaving the germline J gene to fill in the end. The chain couples TRBV19 to TRBJ1-3; D unclear. The CDR3 loop spans 15 amino acids. V was clipped by 5 bases and J by 0 bases, with 11 bases between them. Germline CDR1 is LNHDA and CDR2 is SQIVND (reference sequence). The chain's CDR3 is CASSRQEGSGNTIYF. The CDR3 DNA, read in part, is TGTGCCAGTAGTCGGCAGGAAGGCTCTGGAAACACC.

This clone has more than one count but fewer than ten. The sequence runs out 3 residues before the end of the CDR3; the remainder is reconstructed from the germline J gene. The chain links TRBV5-1 to TRBJ1-2; 9 positions agree with TRBD1. Germline loops: CDR1 SGHRS, CDR2 YFSETQ. This CDR3 is 14 amino acids long. With 1 base clipped from V and 3 bases from J, the junction kept 1 base outside the gene matches. The CDR3 here is CASSLRDRDYGYTF. The CDR3 bases that were read are TGCGCCAGCAGCTTGAGGGACAGGGACTATGGC.

This clone came up a few times. The CDR3 goes on 3 residues after the read ends, and that part is filled in from the germline J gene. The rearrangement links TRBV5-8 to TRBJ2-3, with 7 nucleotides matching TRBD1. V trimming: 1 base; J trimming: 2 bases; junction bases outside the gene matches: 1. Germline CDR1 reads SGHTS; CDR2 reads YDEGEE. There are 14 residues in the CDR3. The sequenced CDR3 bases are TGTGCCAGCAGCTTGAAGGGGGCCACAGATACG. It specifies CASSLKGATDT. The whole CDR3 sequence reads CASSLKGATDTQYF.

This clone was picked up many times. The read terminates 3 residues before the CDR3 end, so the remaining end is supplied by the germline J gene. The chain uses TRBV27 and TRBJ2-3; 7 positions agree with TRBD2. Germline V gene data show CDR1 as MNHEY and CDR2 as SMNVEV (reference sequence). J was trimmed by 5 bases and V by 6 bases; bases with no gene match: 14. CDR3 length: 16 residues. CDR3 bases read: TGTGCCAGCAGAGTGAAAGCGGGGCTTGGGGGAGATACG. Its protein is CASRVKAGLGGDT. The whole CDR3 region reads CASRVKAGLGGDTQYF.

This clone was seen at least ten times. Coverage ceases 3 residues before the CDR3 finishes, and the germline J gene fills in the end. The chain joins TRBV12-3 or TRBV12-4 to TRBJ2-1; 7 positions match TRBD1. CDR3 length: 12 amino acids. V shed 7 bases, J shed 4 bases, and the junction held 1 base outside the gene matches. The CDR3 sequence is CASKGQYNEQFF. The part of the CDR3 DNA that was read is TGTGCCAGCAAGGGACAGTACAATGAG.

This clone was detected only a few times. The read finishes 3 residues shy of the CDR3 end, and the germline J gene is used to complete it. This chain joins TRBV19 and TRBJ2-7; TRBD2 agrees at 7 bases. This CDR3 contains 13 residues. The germline gives CDR1 LNHDA, CDR2 SQIVND (reference sequence). With V trimmed by 1 base and J by 3 bases, 0 bases remained unmatched. The sequenced CDR3 bases are TGTGCCAGTAGTATAGCGGGGGGCTACGAG. This codes for CASSIAGGYE. The full CDR3 reads CASSIAGGYEQYF.

This clone was picked up a small number of times. Sequencing ends 3 residues short of the CDR3 end; the germline J gene provides the rest. The same CDR3 arises from other DNA sequences in this sample as well. V usage is TRBV6-2 or TRBV6-3 and J usage is TRBJ2-7; D might be TRBD2 (6 bases). This CDR3 comprises 13 residues. Trimming removed 7 bases from V and 2 bases from J, with 12 bases in between. Germline V gives CDR1 MNHEY, CDR2 SVGEGT. CDR3 bases read: TGTGCCAGCAAAGGTTCGGGGGCCTACGAG. Translation gives CASKGSGAYE. The full CDR3 protein is CASKGSGAYEQYF.

This clone was seen repeatedly, ten times or more. Read coverage stops 3 residues before the CDR3 terminus; the germline J gene supplies the remainder. The J gene is TRBJ2-5, the V gene TRBV7-3; perhaps TRBD2 as D (6 bases). V lost 2 bases and J lost 5, with 6 bases in between. The CDR3 extends over 12 amino acids. Germline CDR1 and CDR2: SGHTA and FQGTGA. The CDR3 is CASSLRGETQYF. The sequenced CDR3 bases are TGTGCCAGCAGCTTACGGGGGGAGACC.

This clone was seen ten or more times. Read coverage stops 3 residues before the CDR3 terminus; the germline J gene supplies the remainder. The chain joins TRBV20-1 to TRBJ2-1, with a possible D match to TRBD2 (7 bases). Germline V gene lookup returns CDR1 DFQATT and CDR2 SNEGSKA (reference sequence). This CDR3 is 13 amino acids long. Trimming took off 2 bases at V and 9 bases at J, with 14 bases between the two ends. The CDR3 sequence is CSARHRGGAEQFF. CDR3 DNA, as far as it was read: TGCAGTGCTAGACATAGGGGGGGGGCTGAG.

Only a few counts were recorded for this clone. The sequenced fragment ends 3 residues before the CDR3 boundary, so the rest is inferred from the germline J gene. This chain links TRBV7-2 with TRBJ2-7; 9 bases match TRBD2. Germline trimming cut 0 bases from V and 0 bases from J; bases unmatched to any gene: 6. Germline V lookup: CDR1 SGHTA, CDR2 FQGNSA. The CDR3 spans 17 residues. CDR3 protein: CASSLASGGPSSYEQYF. The CDR3 bases that were read are TGTGCCAGCAGCTTAGCTAGCGGGGGCCCTAGCTCCTACGAG.

This clone was seen many times. The read terminates 3 residues before the CDR3 end, so the remaining end is supplied by the germline J gene. V and J are TRBV18 and TRBJ2-5, with 7 nucleotides matching TRBD1. The CDR3 is 16 amino acids. Germline V gene sequence: CDR1 KGHSH, CDR2 LQKENI. The J segment lost 2 bases and the V segment lost 3 bases, leaving 9 bases of the junction unmatched. CDR3 residues: CASSPVTAGGQETQYF. The sequenced part of the CDR3 DNA is TGTGCCAGCTCACCCGTCACAGCAGGGGGTCAAGAGACC.

There are many counts of this clone. Read sequence stops 3 residues before the CDR3 end, and the germline J gene provides the missing end. This rearrangement joins TRBV5-1 to TRBJ1-2; D may be TRBD1 (5 bases). Trimming removed 2 bases at V and 2 bases at J, with 10 bases between. CDR3 size: 14 residues. Germline CDR1 SGHRS, CDR2 YFSETQ. The chain's CDR3 is CASSLGGENYGYTF. The sequenced CDR3 bases are TGCGCCAGCAGCTTAGGAGGGGAGAACTATGGC.

This clone occurred many times. The CDR3 end is not reached by the read, which stops 3 residues before it; the germline J gene fills it in. This chain joins TRBV6-2 or TRBV6-3 and TRBJ2-5, with D unresolved. From germline, CDR1 is MNHEY and CDR2 SVGEGT. V was clipped by 2 bases and J by 0 bases, with 13 bases between them. This CDR3 contains 16 residues. This CDR3 reads CASSYDRQLDQETQYF. The covered CDR3 bases are TGTGCCAGCAGTTACGATCGCCAGCTAGACCAAGAGACC.

This clone was seen at least ten times. The read ends 3 residues early relative to the CDR3; the germline J gene fills the gap. The chain is built from TRBV29-1 and TRBJ1-1, with 8 nucleotides matching TRBD1. The CDR3 covers 14 residues. V lost 7 bases to trimming and J lost 4 bases; unmatched junction nucleotides: 11. Germline CDR1 and CDR2: SQVTM and ANQGSEA. CDR3 amino acids: CSAGQGEMSTEAFF. The covered CDR3 bases are TGCAGCGCCGGACAGGGAGAGATGAGCACTGAA.

In this sample, this clone turned up a few times. With the read ending 3 residues before the CDR3 end, the germline J gene is used to fill in that end. The genes are TRBV6-2 or TRBV6-3 and TRBJ2-7; 8 nucleotides align to TRBD1. With 6 bases clipped from V and 4 bases from J, the junction kept 11 bases outside the gene matches. Germline CDR1 MNHEY, CDR2 SVGEGT. The CDR3 runs 15 residues. The CDR3 sequence is CASSNIRGRRYEQYF. The sequenced part of the CDR3 DNA is TGTGCCAGCAGCAACATCAGGGGGCGTAGGTACGAG.

With regard to this clone: The CDR3 goes on 3 residues after the read ends, and that part is filled in from the germline J gene. V is TRBV5-1 and J is TRBJ1-5; maybe TRBD1 (6 bases). Germline lookup yields CDR1 SGHRS and CDR2 YFSETQ. The CDR3 runs to 17 residues. V was cut by 2 bases and J by 7 bases, with 22 bases left in between. Incomplete CDR3 DNA: TGCGCCAGCAGCTTTCTTGGACAGCCTCATCTGGGCCAGCCC. It yields the protein CASSFLGQPHLGQP. In full, the CDR3 is CASSFLGQPHLGQPQHF.

This clone came up many times. Here the CDR3 reads CSASAAYSYNEQFF. CDR3 bases read: TGCAGTGCTAGTGCGGCCTACTCCTACAATGAG. The V call is TRBV20-1, the J call TRBJ2-1, with D hard to call. The read stops 3 residues short of the end of the CDR3; the missing end is completed from the germline J gene. Looked up from germline, CDR1 is DFQATT and CDR2 is SNEGSKA (reference sequence). The CDR3 is 14 residues long. V lost 3 bases to trimming and J lost 0 bases, with 9 bases between them.

This clone was seen many times. With the read ending 3 residues before the CDR3 end, the germline J gene is used to fill in that end. The V gene is TRBV5-8, the J gene TRBJ2-4; no clear D gene. The germline CDR1 and CDR2 sequences are SGHTS and YDEGEE. The CDR3 has 13 residues. V was cut by 8 bases and J by 0 bases, with 9 bases left in between. CDR3 protein: CASEKLAKNIQYF. The CDR3 bases that were read are TGTGCCAGTGAAAAACTAGCCAAAAACATT.